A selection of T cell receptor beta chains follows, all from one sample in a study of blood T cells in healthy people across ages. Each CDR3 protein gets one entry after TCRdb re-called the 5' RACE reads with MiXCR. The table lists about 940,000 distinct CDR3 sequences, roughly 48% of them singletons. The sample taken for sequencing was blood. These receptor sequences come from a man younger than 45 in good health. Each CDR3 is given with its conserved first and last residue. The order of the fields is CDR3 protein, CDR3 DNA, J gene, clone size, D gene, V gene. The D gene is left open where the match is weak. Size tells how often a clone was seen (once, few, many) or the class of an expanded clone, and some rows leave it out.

cdr3_aa: CASSRWDRGGQYF
cdr3_nt: TGTGCCAGCAGCCGCTGGGACAGGGGAGGCCAGTACTTC
j_call: TRBJ2-5
clone_size: few
d_call: TRBD1
v_call: TRBV4-2

cdr3_aa: CASSVGRGGVNEQFF
cdr3_nt: TGTGCCAGCAGCGTAGGGCGGGGGGGCGTCAATGAGCAGTTCTTC
j_call: TRBJ2-1
clone_size: .
d_call: TRBD2
v_call: TRBV9

cdr3_aa: CASSYLGLAGPASTDTQYF
cdr3_nt: TGTGCCAGCAGTTACTTGGGACTAGCGGGGCCTGCTAGCACAGATACGCAGTATTTT
j_call: TRBJ2-3
clone_size: .
d_call: TRBD2
v_call: TRBV6-5

cdr3_aa: CASSLERGSSNQPQHF
cdr3_nt: TGTGCCAGCAGCTTGGAGCGGGGTTCGAGCAATCAGCCCCAGCATTTT
j_call: TRBJ1-5
clone_size: .
d_call: .
v_call: TRBV5-5

cdr3_aa: CASSQETPDKKGNTQYF
cdr3_nt: TGCGCCAGCAGCCAAGAGACTCCCGACAAAAAGGGGAATACGCAGTATTTT
j_call: TRBJ2-3
clone_size: .
d_call: .
v_call: TRBV4-3

cdr3_aa: CASSPQGSSGESGGELFF
cdr3_nt: TGTGCCAGTAGCCCGCAAGGGTCGAGCGGGGAATCGGGCGGGGAGCTGTTTTTT
j_call: TRBJ2-2
clone_size: .
d_call: TRBD2
v_call: TRBV25-1

cdr3_aa: CSASGGFVGNTEAFF
cdr3_nt: TGCAGTGCTAGCGGGGGGTTCGTCGGGAACACTGAAGCTTTCTTT
j_call: TRBJ1-1
clone_size: .
d_call: .
v_call: TRBV20-1

cdr3_aa: CASLRLMNTEAFF
cdr3_nt: TGTGCCAGCCTCCGTTTAATGAACACTGAAGCTTTCTTT
j_call: TRBJ1-1
clone_size: .
d_call: .
v_call: TRBV12-3/TRBV12-4

cdr3_aa: CSARWGSSISNEQYF
cdr3_nt: TGCAGTGCCAGATGGGGATCTAGCATATCCAACGAGCAGTACTTC
j_call: TRBJ2-7
clone_size: many
d_call: .
v_call: TRBV20-1

cdr3_aa: CASSEASGGFNEQFF
cdr3_nt: TGTGCCAGCAGTGAGGCTAGCGGGGGGTTCAATGAGCAGTTCTTC
j_call: TRBJ2-1
clone_size: few
d_call: TRBD2
v_call: TRBV6-4

cdr3_aa: CASSRAQGPPGDTQYF
cdr3_nt: TGTGCCAGCAGCCGAGCCCAGGGACCCCCTGGAGATACGCAGTATTTT
j_call: TRBJ2-3
clone_size: few
d_call: .
v_call: TRBV6-2/TRBV6-3

cdr3_aa: CASSLEGLLEVDTQYF
cdr3_nt: TGTGCCAGCAGCTTGGAGGGATTATTGGAAGTAGATACGCAGTATTTT
j_call: TRBJ2-3
clone_size: .
d_call: .
v_call: TRBV5-6

cdr3_aa: CASSVRGNYEQYF
cdr3_nt: TGTGCCAGCAGCGTGCGGGGGAACTACGAGCAGTACTTC
j_call: TRBJ2-7
clone_size: few
d_call: TRBD2
v_call: TRBV11-2

cdr3_aa: CAIRPELGTDTQYF
cdr3_nt: TGTGCCATCAGGCCGGAACTAGGAACAGATACGCAGTATTTT
j_call: TRBJ2-3
clone_size: .
d_call: .
v_call: TRBV10-3

cdr3_aa: CASRGLATKTQYF
cdr3_nt: TGTGCCAGCAGAGGGCTAGCGACGAAGACCCAGTACTTC
j_call: TRBJ2-5
clone_size: .
d_call: .
v_call: TRBV7-2

cdr3_aa: CSVQHMGDQETQYF
cdr3_nt: TGCAGCGTGCAACATATGGGGGACCAAGAGACCCAGTACTTC
j_call: TRBJ2-5
clone_size: .
d_call: .
v_call: TRBV29-1

cdr3_aa: CASRGPPLETQYF
cdr3_nt: TGTGCCAGCAGGGGACCACCCCTAGAGACCCAGTACTTC
j_call: TRBJ2-5
clone_size: .
d_call: .
v_call: TRBV6-5

cdr3_aa: CASSGGDAGETQYF
cdr3_nt: TGTGCCAGCAGCGGAGGGGACGCCGGAGAGACCCAGTACTTC
j_call: TRBJ2-5
clone_size: many
d_call: .
v_call: TRBV9